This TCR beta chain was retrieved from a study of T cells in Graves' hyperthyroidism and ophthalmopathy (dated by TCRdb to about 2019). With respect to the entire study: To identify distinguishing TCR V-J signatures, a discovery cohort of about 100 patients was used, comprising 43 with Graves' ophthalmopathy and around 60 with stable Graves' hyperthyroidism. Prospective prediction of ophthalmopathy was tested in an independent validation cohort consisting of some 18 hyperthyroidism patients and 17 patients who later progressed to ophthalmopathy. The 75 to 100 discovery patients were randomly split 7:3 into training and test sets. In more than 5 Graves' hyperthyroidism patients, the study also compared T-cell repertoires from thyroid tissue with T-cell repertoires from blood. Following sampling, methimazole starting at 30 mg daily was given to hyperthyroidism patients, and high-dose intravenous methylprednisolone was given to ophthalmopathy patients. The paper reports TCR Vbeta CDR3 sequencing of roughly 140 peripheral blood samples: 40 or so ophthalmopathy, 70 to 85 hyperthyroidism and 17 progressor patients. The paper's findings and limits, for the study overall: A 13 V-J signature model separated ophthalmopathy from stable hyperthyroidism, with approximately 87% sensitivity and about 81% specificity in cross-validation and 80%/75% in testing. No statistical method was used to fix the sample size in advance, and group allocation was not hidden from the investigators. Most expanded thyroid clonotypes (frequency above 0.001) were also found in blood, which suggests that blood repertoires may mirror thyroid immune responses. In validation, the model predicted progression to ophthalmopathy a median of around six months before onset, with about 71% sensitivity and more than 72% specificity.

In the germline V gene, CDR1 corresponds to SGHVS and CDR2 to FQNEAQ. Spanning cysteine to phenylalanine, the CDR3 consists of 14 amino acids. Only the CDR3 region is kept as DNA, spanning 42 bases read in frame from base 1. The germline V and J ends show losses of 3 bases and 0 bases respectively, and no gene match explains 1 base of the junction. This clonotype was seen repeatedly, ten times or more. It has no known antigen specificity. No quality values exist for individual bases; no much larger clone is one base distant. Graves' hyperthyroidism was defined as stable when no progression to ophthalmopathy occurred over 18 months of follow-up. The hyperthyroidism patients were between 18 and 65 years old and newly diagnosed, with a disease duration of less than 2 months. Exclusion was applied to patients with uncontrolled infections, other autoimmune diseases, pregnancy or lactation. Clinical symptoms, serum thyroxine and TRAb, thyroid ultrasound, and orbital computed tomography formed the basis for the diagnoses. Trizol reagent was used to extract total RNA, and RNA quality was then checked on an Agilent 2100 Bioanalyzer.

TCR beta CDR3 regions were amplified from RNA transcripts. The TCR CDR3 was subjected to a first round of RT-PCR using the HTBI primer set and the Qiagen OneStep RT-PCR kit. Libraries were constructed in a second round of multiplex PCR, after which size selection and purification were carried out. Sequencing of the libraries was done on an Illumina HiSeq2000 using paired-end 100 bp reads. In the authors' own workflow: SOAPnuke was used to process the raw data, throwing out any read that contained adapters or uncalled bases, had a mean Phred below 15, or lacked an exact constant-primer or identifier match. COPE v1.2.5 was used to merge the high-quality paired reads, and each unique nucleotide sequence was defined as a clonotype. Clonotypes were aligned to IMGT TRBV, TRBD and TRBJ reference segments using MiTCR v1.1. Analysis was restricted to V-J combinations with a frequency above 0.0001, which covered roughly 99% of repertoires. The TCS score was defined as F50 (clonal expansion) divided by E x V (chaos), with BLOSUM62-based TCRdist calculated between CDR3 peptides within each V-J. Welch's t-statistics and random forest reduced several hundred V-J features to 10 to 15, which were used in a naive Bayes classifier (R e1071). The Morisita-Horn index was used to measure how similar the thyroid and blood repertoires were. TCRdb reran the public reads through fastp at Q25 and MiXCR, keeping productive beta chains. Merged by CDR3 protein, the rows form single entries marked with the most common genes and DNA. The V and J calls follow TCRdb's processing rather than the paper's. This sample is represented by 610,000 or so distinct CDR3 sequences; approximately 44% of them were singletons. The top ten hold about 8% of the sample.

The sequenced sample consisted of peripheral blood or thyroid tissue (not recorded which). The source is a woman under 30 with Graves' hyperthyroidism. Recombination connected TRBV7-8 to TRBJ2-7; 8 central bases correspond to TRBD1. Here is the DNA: TGTGCCAGCAGCTTCCAGGGGGCCTCCTACGAGCAGTACTTC. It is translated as CASSFQGASYEQYF.